The 2 T cell receptor beta chains below were found in one sample sequenced in a study of CD8+CD57+ T cells in acquired aplastic anemia. Template material for TCR beta VDJ and CDR3 profiling consisted of genomic DNA. TCRdb processed the reads anew with MiXCR; each CDR3 protein has one entry. The repertoire holds approximately 270,000 distinct CDR3 sequences, with around three fifths as singletons. The source material was sorted CD4+, CD8+, or CD8+CD57+ T cells (not recorded which) from PBMCs. Receptor source: a human donor with severe aplastic anemia or a healthy control (not recorded which).

This clonotype turned up a few times. V is TRBV20-1 and J is TRBJ2-1; a possible D gene is TRBD2 (6 bases). The germline V gene has CDR1 DFQATT and CDR2 SNEGSKA (reference sequence). The V end lost 0 bases, the J end lost 0 bases, and 18 bases lay between the germline ends. The CDR3 sequence is 18 residues long. This chain's CDR3 is CSARDPGGRTPSYNEQFF. The CDR3 DNA is TGCAGTGCTAGAGATCCTGGGGGGAGGACCCCCTCCTACAATGAGCAGTTCTTC.

The CDR3 region has the DNA TGTGCCACCAGTGATCCGACAGTACCTAACTATGGCTACACCTTC. This gives the protein CATSDPTVPNYGYTF. The J gene is TRBJ1-2, the V gene TRBV24-1, with TRBD1 as a possible D gene (5 bases). There are 15 residues in the CDR3. In germline, CDR1 is KGHDR, CDR2 SFDVKD. The ends were cut back, 3 bases at V and 0 bases at J, with 10 bases in the middle.